The 13 T cell receptor beta chains presented below share a single source sample, sequenced in a study of blood T cell repertoires in COVID-19. Only in-frame clones appear in the TCRdb table, and some are missing; sequencing was by immunoSEQ multiplex PCR. The profile shows about 230,000 clones, approximately 87% of them singletons. Sequenced input: peripheral blood. Every receptor here comes from a woman between 65 and 79 years old with active or convalescent COVID-19.

The genes are TRBV6-4 and TRBJ2-3; TRBD2 is a possible D gene (6 bases). V was trimmed by 2 bases and J by 5 bases, leaving 14 bases between them. Germline V gives CDR1 MRHNA, CDR2 SNTAGT. CDR3 length: 15 residues. This CDR3 is CASSDGFGGGDTQYF. The CDR3 DNA is TGTGCCAGCAGTGACGGGTTTGGGGGAGGAGATACGCAGTATTTT.

CDR3 sequence: CASSVAGTGNTIYF. The CDR3 coding sequence is TGTGCCAGCAGCGTAGCAGGGACTGGAAACACCATATATTTT. The chain has TRBV9 and TRBJ1-3; D possibly corresponds to TRBD1 (5 bases). Germline V gene sequence: CDR1 SGDLS, CDR2 YYNGEE. Trimming stripped 0 bases from V and 2 bases from J, with 6 bases between. The CDR3 has 14 residues.

This sequence joins TRBV19 and TRBJ2-2; tentative D call: TRBD1 (5 bases). Germline CDR1 is LNHDA and CDR2 is SQIVND (reference sequence). The CDR3 extends over 12 amino acids. V shed 3 bases and J shed 13 bases, with 12 bases lying between them. CDR3 residues: CASSIGGHGLFF. CDR3 DNA sequence: TGTGCCAGTAGTATTGGTGGACACGGGCTGTTTTTT.

V and J are TRBV7-9 and TRBJ1-4, with a possible D match to TRBD1 (6 bases). Germline V CDR1 and CDR2: SEHNR, FQNEAQ (reference sequence). Trimming removed 4 bases from V and 4 bases from J, with 13 bases in between. This CDR3 has 15 amino acids. CDR3 region: CASSSYRAYNEKLFF. The DNA for the CDR3 is TGTGCCAGCAGCTCGTACAGGGCTTATAATGAAAAACTGTTTTTT. Supplemented by reference TRBV7-9 and TRBJ1-4, the full variable domain reads DTGVSQNPRHKITKRGQNVTFRCDPISEHNRLYWYRQTLGQGPEFLTYFQNEAQLEKSRLLSDRFSAERPKGSFSTLEIQRTEQGDSAMYLCASSSYRAYNEKLFFGSGTQLSVL.

The chain is built from TRBV7-8 and TRBJ2-5; 8 positions agree with TRBD2. The CDR3 sequence is 16 residues long. From germline, CDR1 is SGHVS and CDR2 FQNEAQ. The ends lost 5 bases at V and 5 bases at J; junction bases unmatched: 13. CDR3 sequence reads: CASSIRGAGVGETQYF. The CDR3 DNA reads as TGTGCCAGCAGCATCCGAGGAGCGGGAGTCGGGGAGACCCAGTACTTC. Supplemented by reference TRBV7-8 and TRBJ2-5, the full variable domain reads GAGVSQSPRYKVAKRGQDVALRCDPISGHVSLFWYQQALGQGPEFLTYFQNEAQLDKSGLPSDRFFAERPEGSVSTLKIQRTQQEDSAVYLCASSIRGAGVGETQYFGPGTRLLVL.

This sequence joins TRBV19 and TRBJ1-2; no clear D gene. Trimming left V 7 bases short and J 5 bases short, with 14 bases between. Germline CDR1 and CDR2: LNHDA and SQIVND (reference sequence). This CDR3 comprises 13 residues. The CDR3: CASTSWRMYGYTF. In DNA, the CDR3 is TGTGCCAGTACCTCTTGGAGAATGTATGGCTACACCTTC.

This clone occurred a few times. This chain uses TRBV15 with TRBJ1-1; TRBD1 agrees at 7 bases. The trim removed 5 bases at V and 1 base at J, leaving 1 base unmatched. This CDR3 spans 13 amino acids. CDR1 is LNHNV and CDR2 is YYDKDF in the germline V gene (reference sequence). The CDR3 nucleotides read TGTGCCACCAGCCGACAGGGGAACACTGAAGCTTTCTTT. It translates to CATSRQGNTEAFF.

Here the CDR3 reads CASMSRGARTEAFF. The DNA of the CDR3 is TGTGCCAGTATGAGCAGGGGGGCGAGGACTGAAGCTTTCTTT. This chain uses TRBV19 with TRBJ1-1, with 7 positions matching TRBD1. Germline V gene lookup returns CDR1 LNHDA and CDR2 SQIVND (reference sequence). The junction had 10 bases not matched to a gene; V was cut back by 7 bases and J by 5 bases. This CDR3 has 14 residues.

The chain employs TRBV6-5 and TRBJ1-6; D gene unclear. Germline-derived CDR1 and CDR2 are MNHEY and SVGAGI. The CDR3 consists of 12 residues. V was shortened by 3 bases and J by 9 bases, with 6 bases between the two germline ends. The CDR3 DNA reads as TGTGCCAGCAGTTATATTAGTTCACCCCTCCACTTT. Translation gives CASSYISSPLHF.

V gene TRBV12-3 or TRBV12-4 combines with J gene TRBJ2-3; D possibly corresponds to TRBD2 (7 bases). This CDR3 region has 12 residues. V was pared by 3 bases and J by 14 bases, with 15 bases between. CDR3 bases: TGTGCCAGCAGTTTTATCAGGGGAGGGCGGTATTTT. Translating it yields CASSFIRGGRYF.

This clone came up a few times. The V call is TRBV6-5, the J call TRBJ1-2, with D perhaps matching TRBD1 (5 bases). V was cut by 4 bases and J by 7 bases, with 10 bases left in between. This CDR3 has 12 residues. The germline gives CDR1 MNHEY, CDR2 SVGAGI. This CDR3 reads CASSWSGVGYTF. The CDR3 DNA sequence: TGTGCCAGCAGTTGGTCGGGGGTTGGCTACACCTTC.

The genes are TRBV29-1 and TRBJ2-7; D is undetermined. The CDR3 loop spans 13 amino acids. V was trimmed by 2 bases and J by 9 bases, leaving 17 bases between them. Germline V gene sequence: CDR1 SQVTM, CDR2 ANQGSEA. For the CDR3, the DNA is TGCAGCGTTGAACAAGCGATCGGATCGGTGCAGTACTTC. Its translation is CSVEQAIGSVQYF.

A few counts support this clone. V gene TRBV30 combines with J gene TRBJ1-3, with TRBD1 identical over 9 bases. Germline CDR1 reads GTSNPN; CDR2 reads SVGIG (reference sequence). The V segment lost 2 bases and the J segment 1 base; nucleotides outside the gene matches: 3. There are 15 residues in the CDR3. The CDR3 loop reads CAWSRDRASGNTIYF. In DNA form, the CDR3 reads TGTGCCTGGAGTAGGGACAGGGCATCTGGAAACACCATATATTTT.